This passage covers 6 T cell receptor beta chains from one sample sequenced in a study of blood T cell repertoires in COVID-19 (dated by TCRdb to 2018 to 2020). Libraries came from the immunoSEQ multiplex PCR assay. TCRdb mirrors the immuneACCESS table, restricted to in-frame sequences. Some clones are absent from its copies; in checked studies, under half trace to an unresolved V gene, and the reason for the others is unknown. For this sample the table gives around 300,000 clones, of which just under 90% were detected only once. The top ten hold roughly a tenth of the sample. The sample was PBMCs or T cells enriched from blood (not recorded which). These receptors came from a woman aged 25 to 39 who had recovered from COVID-19.

The genes are TRBV30 and TRBJ2-1; the match to TRBD2 covers 16 bases. The germline CDR1 and CDR2 sequences are GTSNPN and SVGIG (reference sequence). Trimming removed 1 base from V and 9 bases from J; junction bases left unmatched: 15. This CDR3 contains 19 residues. CDR3 nucleotide sequence: TGTGCCTGGAGTGAGGTGCCGGGACTAGCGGGAGGGCCCCGGCCTGAGCAGTTCTTC. Amino acids: CAWSEVPGLAGGPRPEQFF.

The gene calls are TRBV18 and TRBJ2-7, with D maybe TRBD1 (6 bases). V gave up 1 base and J gave up 0 bases, with 16 bases separating them. Germline V lookup: CDR1 KGHSH, CDR2 LQKENI. The CDR3 loop spans 17 amino acids. This CDR3 is CASSPLHRTVSSYEQYF. The CDR3 coding sequence is TGTGCCAGCTCACCACTCCATCGGACAGTGAGCTCCTACGAGCAGTACTTC.

The V gene is TRBV15, the J gene TRBJ1-2; a possible D gene is TRBD1 (5 bases). Deletions cut 7 bases from V and 4 bases from J, with 16 bases between. The germline CDR1 and CDR2 sequences are LNHNV and YYDKDF (reference sequence). This CDR3 contains 14 residues. As DNA, the CDR3 is TGTGCCACCACAACCGGGACTTACTTCTATGGCTACACCTTC. Amino acids: CATTTGTYFYGYTF.

This chain joins TRBV10-3 and TRBJ2-2; D possibly corresponds to TRBD2 (6 bases). This CDR3 comprises 15 residues. Trimming removed 10 bases from V and 3 bases from J, with 18 bases in between. In germline, CDR1 is ENHRY, CDR2 SYGVKD. CDR3 amino acids: CANSARERDTGELFF. The CDR3 nucleotides are TGTGCCAACAGCGCTCGGGAGAGGGACACCGGGGAGCTGTTTTTT.

This clone was found once. The rearrangement links TRBV6-4 to TRBJ2-7, with 7 bases fitting TRBD2. After removal of 2 bases from V and 2 bases from J, the junction contained 24 bases not matched to a gene. CDR3 length: 21 residues. Germline CDR1 reads MRHNA; CDR2 reads SNTAGT. The CDR3 bases are TGTGCCAGCAGTGACGTTCGGTGCGGGGGTTTTGGCAGCCTTCGAACCTACGAGCAGTACTTC. As protein: CASSDVRCGGFGSLRTYEQYF.

This sequence joins TRBV5-1 and TRBJ1-6; 9 bases agree with TRBD1. Per the germline V gene, CDR1 is SGHRS and CDR2 is YFSETQ. This CDR3 has 14 amino acids. With 6 bases clipped from V and 9 bases from J, the junction kept 7 bases outside the gene matches. The CDR3 DNA is TGCGCCAGCAATCCCGGGACAGGGACTTCACCCCTCCACTTT. Residues: CASNPGTGTSPLHF.